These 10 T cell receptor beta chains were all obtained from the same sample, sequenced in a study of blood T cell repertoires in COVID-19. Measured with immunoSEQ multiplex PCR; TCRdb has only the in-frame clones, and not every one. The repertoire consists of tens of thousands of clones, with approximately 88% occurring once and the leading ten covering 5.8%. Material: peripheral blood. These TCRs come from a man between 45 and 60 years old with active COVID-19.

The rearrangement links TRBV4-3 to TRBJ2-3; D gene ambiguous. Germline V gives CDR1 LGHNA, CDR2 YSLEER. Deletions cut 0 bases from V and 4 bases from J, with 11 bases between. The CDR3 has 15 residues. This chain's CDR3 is CASSQEWPAPDTQYF. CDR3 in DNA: TGCGCCAGCAGCCAAGAATGGCCAGCGCCAGATACGCAGTATTTT.

Here the CDR3 DNA reads TGTGCCAGCAGCCAATTGGGGGGAAATGAGCAGTTCTTC. Translated: CASSQLGGNEQFF. This chain connects TRBV7-2 to TRBJ2-1; D might be TRBD2 (6 bases). Trimming stripped 5 bases from V and 7 bases from J, with 12 bases between. The CDR3 covers 13 residues. CDR1 SGHTA and CDR2 FQGNSA come from the germline V gene.

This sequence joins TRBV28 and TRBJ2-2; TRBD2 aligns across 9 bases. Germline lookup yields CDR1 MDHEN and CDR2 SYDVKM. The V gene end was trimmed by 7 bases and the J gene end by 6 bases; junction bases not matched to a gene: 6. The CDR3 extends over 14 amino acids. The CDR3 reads CASKGGGDPGELFF. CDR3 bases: TGTGCCAGCAAAGGCGGGGGGGATCCCGGGGAGCTGTTTTTT.

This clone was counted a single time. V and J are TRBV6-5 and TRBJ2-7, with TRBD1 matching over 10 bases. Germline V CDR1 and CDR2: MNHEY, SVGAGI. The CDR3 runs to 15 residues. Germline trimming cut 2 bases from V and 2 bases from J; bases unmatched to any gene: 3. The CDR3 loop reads CASSYGTGATYEQYF. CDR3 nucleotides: TGTGCCAGCAGTTACGGGACAGGGGCCACCTACGAGCAGTACTTC.

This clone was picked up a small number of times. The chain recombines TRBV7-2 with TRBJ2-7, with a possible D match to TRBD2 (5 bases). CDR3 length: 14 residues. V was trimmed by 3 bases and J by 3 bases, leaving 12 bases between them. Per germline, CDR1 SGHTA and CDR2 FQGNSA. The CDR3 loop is CASSFRTGFYEQYF. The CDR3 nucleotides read TGTGCCAGCAGCTTCCGGACTGGATTCTACGAGCAGTACTTC.

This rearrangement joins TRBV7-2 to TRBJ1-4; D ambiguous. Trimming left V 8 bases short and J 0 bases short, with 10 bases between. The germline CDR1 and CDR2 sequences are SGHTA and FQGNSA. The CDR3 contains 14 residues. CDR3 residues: CASGSRATNEKLFF. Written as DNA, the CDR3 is TGTGCCAGCGGTAGTCGTGCAACTAATGAAAAACTGTTTTTT.

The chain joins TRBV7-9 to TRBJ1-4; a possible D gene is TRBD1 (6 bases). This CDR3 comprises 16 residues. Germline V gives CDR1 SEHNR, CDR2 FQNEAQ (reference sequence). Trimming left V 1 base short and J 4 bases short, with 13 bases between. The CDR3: CASSLDLWTVNEKLFF. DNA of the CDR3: TGTGCCAGCAGCTTAGATCTCTGGACAGTTAATGAAAAACTGTTTTTT.

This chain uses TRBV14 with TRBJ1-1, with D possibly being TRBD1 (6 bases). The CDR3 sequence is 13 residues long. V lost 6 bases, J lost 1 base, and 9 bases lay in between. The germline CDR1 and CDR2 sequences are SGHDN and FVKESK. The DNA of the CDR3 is TGTGCCAGCAGGGGGGGGCAGAACACTGAAGCTTTCTTT. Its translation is CASRGGQNTEAFF.

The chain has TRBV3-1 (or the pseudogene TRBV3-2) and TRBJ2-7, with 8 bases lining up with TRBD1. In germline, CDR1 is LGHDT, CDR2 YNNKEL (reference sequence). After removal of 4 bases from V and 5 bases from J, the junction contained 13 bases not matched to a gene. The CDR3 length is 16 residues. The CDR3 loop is CASSLLRTGGWNEQYF. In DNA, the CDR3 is TGTGCCAGCAGCCTCCTACGAACAGGGGGTTGGAACGAGCAGTACTTC.

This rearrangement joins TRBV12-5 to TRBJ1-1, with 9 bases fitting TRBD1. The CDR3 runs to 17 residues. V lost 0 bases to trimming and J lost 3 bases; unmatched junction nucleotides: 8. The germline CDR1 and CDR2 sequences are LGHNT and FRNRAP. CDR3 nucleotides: TGTGCTAGTGGTTTGGTACCTACAGGGGGCTTAGACACTGAAGCTTTCTTT. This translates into CASGLVPTGGLDTEAFF.